This T cell receptor beta chain stems from a study of OX40 agonist ivuxolimab in advanced cancers. With V trimmed by 3 bases and J by 7 bases, 12 bases remained unmatched. There are 15 residues in the CDR3. The V gene's germline CDR1 is SGHDT and CDR2 YYEEEE. TCRdb keeps only in-frame clones here, not all; method: immunoSEQ multiplex PCR. Here the sample spans around 140,000 clones, around nine tenths being singletons. The genes are TRBV5-6 and TRBJ1-1; 7 bases are a match to TRBD1. The sequenced sample was CD4+ or CD8+ T cells sorted from blood, obtained in a trial of the OX40 agonist ivuxolimab. The receptor was derived from an adult with an advanced solid tumor such as melanoma, head and neck, liver or kidney cancer. CDR3 nucleotides: TGTGCCAGCAGCTCCGTTATAACAGGGGAGGATGAAGCTTTCTTT. It is translated as CASSSVITGEDEAFF.